This TCR beta chain was found in a study of blood T cell repertoires in COVID-19. Study in general: PBMCs, B-cell-depleted T cells, or T cells were the source of the cDNA or gDNA that made up the material.

V shed 4 bases and J 4 bases; nucleotides not matched to a gene: 6. The CDR3 loop spans 17 amino acids. The germline V gene encodes CDR1 MNHNS and CDR2 SASEGT. Original processing notes: Reference gene primer amplification yielded estimated nucleated cell counts. Clones were sequenced by immunoSEQ multiplex PCR, and TCRdb holds only the in-frame ones, with some missing. V, J and clone size were drawn from that table, and D and trimming were deduced from the DNA. Of 150,000 to 250,000 clones listed, about 80% were seen once; the top ten hold 6.5% to 8.5%. The sample was peripheral blood. The clonotype originates from a human donor with acute or convalescent COVID-19. The donor label of this sample is uncertain. V is TRBV6-1 and J is TRBJ2-2; 13 nucleotides agree with TRBD2. The CDR3 sequence: CASSGTSGRTATGELFF. Here the CDR3 DNA reads TGTGCCAGCAGTGGGACTAGCGGGAGAACGGCCACCGGGGAGCTGTTTTTT.